One sample yielded the 3 T cell receptor beta chains listed below, sequenced in a study of blood T cell repertoires in COVID-19. Sequenced by immunoSEQ multiplex PCR; TCRdb stores in-frame clones only, minus some. The table shows roughly 200,000 clones, with around 80% occurring only once. Sequencing was performed on peripheral blood. These TCRs come from a woman of 80 years or more with active or convalescent COVID-19.

The chain employs TRBV5-1 and TRBJ1-2, with 8 bases lining up with TRBD1. Trimming removed 5 bases from V and 4 bases from J; junction bases left unmatched: 13. This CDR3 region has 16 residues. Germline values: CDR1 SGHRS, CDR2 YFSETQ. DNA of the CDR3: TGCGCCAGCAGGTCCGGATATGGACAGGGACTCTATGGCTACACCTTC. Amino acid sequence: CASRSGYGQGLYGYTF.

J is TRBJ1-6 and V is TRBV18, with no clear D. The length of the CDR3 is 15 residues. The germline CDR1 and CDR2 sequences are KGHSH and LQKENI. Trimming removed 1 base from V and 7 bases from J, with 11 bases in between. This chain's CDR3 is CASSPQESGNSPLHF. In nucleotides, the CDR3 is TGTGCCAGCTCACCACAAGAGTCGGGGAATTCACCCCTCCACTTT.

The chain is built from TRBV7-9 and TRBJ2-7, with D maybe TRBD2 (7 bases). Germline loops: CDR1 SEHNR, CDR2 FQNEAQ (reference sequence). This CDR3 has 12 residues. Deletions cut 0 bases from V and 11 bases from J, with 11 bases between. CDR3: CASSLAGGRKYF. Written as DNA, the CDR3 is TGTGCCAGCAGCTTAGCCGGGGGGCGAAAGTACTTC.